This T cell receptor beta chain was sequenced for a study of STAT5B mutations in CD4+ large granular lymphocyte leukemia. Study-wide results and caveats: The CD4+ versus CD8+ T-LGLL clonality difference may reflect limited sample size.

This was a survey-level run. TCRdb keeps only in-frame clones here, not all; method: immunoSEQ multiplex PCR. The table records some 35,000 clones, less than 80% of them present only once. This clone showed up just a few times. Its antigen remains unidentified. Trimming shortened V by 2 bases and J by 7 bases, and 6 bases separated the two germline ends. This CDR3 comprises 12 residues. Germline V lookup: CDR1 SGHTA, CDR2 FQGNSA. The TCR was taken from a human donor in good health. This chain joins TRBV7-2 and TRBJ2-1; D not certain. The source material was CD4+ T cells from blood buffy coats. CDR3 sequence (DNA): TGTGCCAGCAGCTTAAGGCGAAATGAGCAGTTCTTC. Protein sequence: CASSLRRNEQFF.